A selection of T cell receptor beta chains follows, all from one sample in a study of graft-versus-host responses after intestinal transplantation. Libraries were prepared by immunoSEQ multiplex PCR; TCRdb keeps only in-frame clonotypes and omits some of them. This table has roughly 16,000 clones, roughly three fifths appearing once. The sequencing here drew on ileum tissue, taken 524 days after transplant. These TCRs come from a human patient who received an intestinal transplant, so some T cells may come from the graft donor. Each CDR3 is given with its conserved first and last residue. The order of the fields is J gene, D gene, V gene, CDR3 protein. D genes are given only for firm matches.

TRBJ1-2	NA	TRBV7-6	CASSQGANYGYTF
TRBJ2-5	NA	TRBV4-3	CASSQDWGLRETQYF
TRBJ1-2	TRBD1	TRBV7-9	CASTQNAGQGSHGYTF
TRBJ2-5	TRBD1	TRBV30	CAWSARTGGAGTQYF
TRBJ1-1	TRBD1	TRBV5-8	CASSLVAGRGLVNTEAFF
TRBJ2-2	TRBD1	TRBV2	CASKQRTGVPYTNTGELFF
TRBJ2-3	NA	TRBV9	CASSVSPDTQYF
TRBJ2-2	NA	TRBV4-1	CASSQETANTGELFF
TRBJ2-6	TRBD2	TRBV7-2	CASSLVPASGGSGANVLTF
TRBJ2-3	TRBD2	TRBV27	CASRLAGANTDTQYF
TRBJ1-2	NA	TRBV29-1	CSVPTGQYYGYTF
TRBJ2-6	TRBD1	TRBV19	CASSIGDRGGSSGANVLTF
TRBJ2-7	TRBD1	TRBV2	CASRSSPDRDEQYF
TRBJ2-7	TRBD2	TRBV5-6	CASSLERDRQYF
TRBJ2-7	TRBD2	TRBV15	CATSRGGDPHEQYF
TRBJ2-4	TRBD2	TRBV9	CASSIAGLAGRNIQYF
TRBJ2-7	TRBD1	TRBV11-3	CASRSAGGDYEQYF
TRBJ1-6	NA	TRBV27	CASSFPVRVNSPLHF
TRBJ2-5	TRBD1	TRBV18	CASSPLNRGQEETQYF
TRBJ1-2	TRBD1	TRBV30	CAWSGPDRLTGKANYGYTF
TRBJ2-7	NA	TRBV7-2	CASSLAGTLTYEQYF
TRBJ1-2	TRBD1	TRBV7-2	CASSPRDRGHGYTF
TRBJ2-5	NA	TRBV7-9	CASSLHTFTGETQYF
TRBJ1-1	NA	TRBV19	CASTRGGIVTEAFF
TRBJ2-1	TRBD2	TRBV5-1	CASSLRLAGDGDEQFF
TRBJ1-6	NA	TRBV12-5	CASGLVKTGHIFNSPLHF
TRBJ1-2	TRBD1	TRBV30	CACIPPGQGKEGYTF
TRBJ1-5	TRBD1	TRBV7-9	CASSRGQGDQPQHF
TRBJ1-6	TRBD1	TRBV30	CAWGVGQGNSPLHF
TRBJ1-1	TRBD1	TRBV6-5	CASSRQGAHTEAFF
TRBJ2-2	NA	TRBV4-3	CASSQEFLSGELFF
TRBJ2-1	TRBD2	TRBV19	CASSIGLAGGNEQFF
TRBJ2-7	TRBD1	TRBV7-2	CASSSGQSFEQYF
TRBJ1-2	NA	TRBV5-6	CASSLHRPTNYGYTF
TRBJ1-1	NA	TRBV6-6	CASSYKGRGNTEAFF
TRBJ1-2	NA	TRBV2	CATRMIGVNYGYTF
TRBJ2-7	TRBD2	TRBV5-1	CASSLAGGNLYYEQYF
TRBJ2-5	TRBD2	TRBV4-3	CASSPFYGGGETQYF
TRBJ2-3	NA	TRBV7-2	CASSLGPSRPDTQYF
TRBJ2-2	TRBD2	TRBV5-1	CASSLASGDTGELFF
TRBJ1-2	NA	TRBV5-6	CASSLSSGPEGGYTF
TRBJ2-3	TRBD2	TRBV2	CASSAGTSGIDTQYF